The 4 T cell receptor beta chains below come from one sample, sequenced in a study of cytomegalovirus exposure and HLA in healthy donors. The primer mix had 60 Vbeta and 13 Jbeta primers. Repertoires were generated with immunoSEQ multiplex PCR, while TCRdb's copy carries only in-frame clones and drops some. Of roughly 83,000 clones listed, less than 85% are singletons. Input material: PBMCs. Receptors were obtained from a man in his 60s in good health and CMV-seronegative.

The V gene is TRBV30, the J gene TRBJ2-3; 8 positions agree with TRBD1. The germline V gene has CDR1 GTSNPN and CDR2 SVGIG (reference sequence). The junction had 15 bases not matched to a gene; V was cut back by 1 base and J by 3 bases. The CDR3 is 18 residues long. CDR3 residues: CAWSAAFLGQGRTDTQYF. The CDR3 DNA sequence: TGTGCCTGGAGTGCAGCTTTTCTCGGACAGGGAAGGACAGATACGCAGTATTTT.

V is TRBV5-1 and J is TRBJ1-3; a weak D match, TRBD1 (5 bases). V lost 5 bases to trimming and J lost 1 base, with 13 bases between them. The CDR3 is 15 residues long. CDR1 is SGHRS, CDR2 YFSETQ, per germline. This CDR3 is CASRKDSGSGNTIYF. The DNA for the CDR3 is TGCGCCAGCAGGAAAGATTCAGGGTCTGGAAACACCATATATTTT.

The chain couples TRBV6-6 to TRBJ1-2, with TRBD1 as a possible D gene (6 bases). The CDR3 totals 16 residues. Between the trimmed V and J ends, which lost 0 bases and 3 bases, there was a span of 14 bases. Germline CDR1 reads MNHNY; CDR2 reads SVGAGI (reference sequence). CDR3 region: CASSYSTGGADYGYTF. The CDR3 bases are TGTGCCAGCAGTTACTCGACGGGGGGCGCCGACTATGGCTACACCTTC.

The rearrangement joins TRBV6-4 to TRBJ2-1; TRBD2 matches at 9 bases. CDR1 MRHNA and CDR2 SNTAGT come from the germline V gene. J was trimmed by 7 bases and V by 3 bases; bases with no gene match: 7. This CDR3 has 15 residues. The CDR3 spells CASSENSGGHNEQFF. CDR3 DNA sequence: TGTGCCAGCAGTGAGAATAGCGGGGGACATAATGAGCAGTTCTTC.